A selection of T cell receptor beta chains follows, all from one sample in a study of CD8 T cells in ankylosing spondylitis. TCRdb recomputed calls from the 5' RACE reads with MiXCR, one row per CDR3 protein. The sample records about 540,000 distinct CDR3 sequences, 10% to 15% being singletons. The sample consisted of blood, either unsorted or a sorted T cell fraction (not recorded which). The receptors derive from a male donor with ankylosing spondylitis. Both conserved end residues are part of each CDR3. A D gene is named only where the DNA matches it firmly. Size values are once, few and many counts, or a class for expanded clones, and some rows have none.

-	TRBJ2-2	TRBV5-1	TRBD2	CASSSTSGGSWRTGELFF
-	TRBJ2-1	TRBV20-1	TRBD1	CSALPIVQGFDEQFF
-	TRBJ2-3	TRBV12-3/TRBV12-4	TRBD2	CASSWRGTLDTDTQYF
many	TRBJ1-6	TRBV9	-	CASSLRAQGNSPLHF
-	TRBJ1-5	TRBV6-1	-	CASSEGTGNQPQHF
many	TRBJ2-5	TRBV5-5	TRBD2	CASSSPPLGGKETQYF
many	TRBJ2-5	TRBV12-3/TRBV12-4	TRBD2	CASSVLAGLQETQYF
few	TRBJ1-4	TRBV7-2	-	CASSFGRANEKLFF
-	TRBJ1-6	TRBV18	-	CASSPTGGPEWGSPLHF
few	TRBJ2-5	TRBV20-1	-	CSARGGPRAQYF